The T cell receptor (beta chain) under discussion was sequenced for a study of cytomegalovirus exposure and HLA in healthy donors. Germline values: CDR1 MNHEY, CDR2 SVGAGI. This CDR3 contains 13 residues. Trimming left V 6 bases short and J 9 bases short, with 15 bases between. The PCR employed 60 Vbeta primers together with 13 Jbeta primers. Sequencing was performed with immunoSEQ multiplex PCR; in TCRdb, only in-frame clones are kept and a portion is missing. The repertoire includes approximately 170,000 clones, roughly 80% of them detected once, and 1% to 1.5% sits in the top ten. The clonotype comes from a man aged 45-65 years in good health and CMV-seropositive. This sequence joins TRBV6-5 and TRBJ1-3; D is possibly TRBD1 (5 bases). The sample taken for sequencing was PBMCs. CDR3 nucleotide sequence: TGTGCCAGCAGGGACGCCCGGGACTTCACCATATATTTT. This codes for CASRDARDFTIYF.